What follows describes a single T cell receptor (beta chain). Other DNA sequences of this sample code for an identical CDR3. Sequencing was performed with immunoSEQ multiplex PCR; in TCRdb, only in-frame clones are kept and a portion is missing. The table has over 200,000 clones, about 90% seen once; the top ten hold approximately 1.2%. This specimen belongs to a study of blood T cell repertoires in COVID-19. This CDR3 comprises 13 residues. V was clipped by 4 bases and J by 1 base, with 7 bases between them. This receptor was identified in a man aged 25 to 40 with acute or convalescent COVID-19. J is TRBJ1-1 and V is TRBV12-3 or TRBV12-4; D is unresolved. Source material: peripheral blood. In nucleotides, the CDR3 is TGTGCCAGCAGTTCACGGGAGAACACTGAAGCTTTCTTT. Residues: CASSSRENTEAFF.